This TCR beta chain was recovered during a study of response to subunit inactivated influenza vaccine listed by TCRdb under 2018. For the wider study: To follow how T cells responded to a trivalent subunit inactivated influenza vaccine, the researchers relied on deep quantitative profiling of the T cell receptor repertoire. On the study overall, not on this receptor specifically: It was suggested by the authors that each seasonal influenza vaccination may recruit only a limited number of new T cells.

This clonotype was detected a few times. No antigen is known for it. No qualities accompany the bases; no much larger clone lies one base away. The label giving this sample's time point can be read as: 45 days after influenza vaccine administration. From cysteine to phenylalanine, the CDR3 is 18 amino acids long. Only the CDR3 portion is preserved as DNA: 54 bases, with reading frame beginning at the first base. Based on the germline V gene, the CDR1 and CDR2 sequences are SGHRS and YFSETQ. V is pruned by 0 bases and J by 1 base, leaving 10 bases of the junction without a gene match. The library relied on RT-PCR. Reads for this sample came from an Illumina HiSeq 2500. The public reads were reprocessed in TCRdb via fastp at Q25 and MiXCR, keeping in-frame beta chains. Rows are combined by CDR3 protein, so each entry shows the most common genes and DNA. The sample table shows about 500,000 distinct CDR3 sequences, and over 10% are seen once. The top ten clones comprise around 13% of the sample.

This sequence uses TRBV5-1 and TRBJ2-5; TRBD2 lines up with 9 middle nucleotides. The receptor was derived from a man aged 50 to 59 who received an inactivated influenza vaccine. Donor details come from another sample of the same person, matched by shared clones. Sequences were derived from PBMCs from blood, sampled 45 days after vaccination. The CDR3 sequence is CASSLEASGIGVQETQYF. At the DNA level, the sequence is TGCGCCAGCAGCTTGGAGGCTAGCGGGATAGGAGTCCAAGAGACCCAGTACTTC.